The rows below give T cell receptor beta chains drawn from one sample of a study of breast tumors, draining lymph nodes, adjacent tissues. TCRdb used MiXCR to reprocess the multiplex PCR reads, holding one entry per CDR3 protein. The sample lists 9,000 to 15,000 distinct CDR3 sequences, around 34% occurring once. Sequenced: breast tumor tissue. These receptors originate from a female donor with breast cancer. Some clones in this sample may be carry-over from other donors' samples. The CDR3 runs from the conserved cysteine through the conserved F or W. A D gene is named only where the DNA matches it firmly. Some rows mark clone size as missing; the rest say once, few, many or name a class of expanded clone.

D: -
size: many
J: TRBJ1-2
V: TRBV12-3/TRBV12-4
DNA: TGTGCCAGCAGTCTAACAGTGAGCTATGGCTACACCTTC
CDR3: CASSLTVSYGYTF

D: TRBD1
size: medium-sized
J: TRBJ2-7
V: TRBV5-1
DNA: TGCGCCAGCAGCTTGGGGACAGGCGGTGATGGGCAGTACTTC
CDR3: CASSLGTGGDGQYF

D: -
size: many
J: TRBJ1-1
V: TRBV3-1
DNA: TGTGCCAGCAGCCAGTATCGGGGAGAAGCTTTCTTT
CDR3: CASSQYRGEAFF

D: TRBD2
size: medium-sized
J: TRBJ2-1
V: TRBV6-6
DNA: TGTGCCAGCAGCGCCGGGACTAGCAGCTACAATGAGCAGTTCTTC
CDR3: CASSAGTSSYNEQFF

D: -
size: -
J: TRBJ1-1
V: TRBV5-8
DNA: TGTGCCAGCAGACTGGCATGGGCAGTTCGGCTTCCTGAAGCTTTCTTT
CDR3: CASRLAWAVRLPEAFF

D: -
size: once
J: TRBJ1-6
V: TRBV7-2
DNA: TGTGCCAGCAGCTTGCAGGACAGAGGCGGGTCACCCCTCCACTTT
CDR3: CASSLQDRGGSPLHF

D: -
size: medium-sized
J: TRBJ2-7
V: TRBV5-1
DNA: TGCGCCAGCAGCTTTGAAGTCTCCTACGAGCAGTACTTC
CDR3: CASSFEVSYEQYF

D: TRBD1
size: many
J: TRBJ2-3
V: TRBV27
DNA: TGTGCCAGCCGGCCATTCCTTCCACGGGACAGACATACAGATACGCAGTATTTT
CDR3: CASRPFLPRDRHTDTQYF

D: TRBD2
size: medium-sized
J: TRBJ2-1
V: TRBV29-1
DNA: TGCAGCGTTGATAACGGGAGGAGATACAATGAGCAGTTCTTC
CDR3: CSVDNGRRYNEQFF

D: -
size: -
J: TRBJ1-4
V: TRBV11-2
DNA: TGTGCCAGCAGCTTTAACAGGGATGAAAAACTGTTTTTT
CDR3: CASSFNRDEKLFF

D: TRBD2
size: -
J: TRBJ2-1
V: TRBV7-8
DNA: TGTGCCAGCAGCGGGACTAGCGGGAGGGCCAACAATGAGCAGTTCTTC
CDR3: CASSGTSGRANNEQFF

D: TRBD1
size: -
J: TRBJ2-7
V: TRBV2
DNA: TGTGCCAGCAGTGCCCGGGACAGGGCCTACGAGCAGTACTTC
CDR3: CASSARDRAYEQYF

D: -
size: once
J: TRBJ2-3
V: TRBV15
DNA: TGTGCCACCAGCAGAGATTGGGCTACGCAGTATTTT
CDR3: CATSRDWATQYF

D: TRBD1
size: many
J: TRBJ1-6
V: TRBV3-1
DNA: TGTGCCAGCAGCCATGGGACAGGGCTTTCACCCCTCCACTTT
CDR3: CASSHGTGLSPLHF

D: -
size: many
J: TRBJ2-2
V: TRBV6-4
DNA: TGTGCCAGCAGCGTATCCGACGGGGGAGCCGGCACCGGGGAGCTGTTTTTT
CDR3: CASSVSDGGAGTGELFF

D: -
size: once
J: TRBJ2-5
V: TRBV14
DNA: TGTGCCAGCAGGGCCCGTGCTGGGGAGACCCAGTACTTC
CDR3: CASRARAGETQYF

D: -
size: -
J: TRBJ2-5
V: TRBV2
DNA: TGTGCCGCAATAGGGGAAGAGACCCAGTACTTC
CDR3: CAAIGEETQYF

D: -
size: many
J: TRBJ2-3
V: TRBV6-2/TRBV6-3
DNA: TGTGCCAGCAGTTACGCTAGCAGGGTCACAGATACGCAGTATTTT
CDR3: CASSYASRVTDTQYF

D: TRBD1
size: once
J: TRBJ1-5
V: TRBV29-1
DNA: TGCAGCGTCTCACAGGGGGTCAATCAGCCCCAGCATTTT
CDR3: CSVSQGVNQPQHF

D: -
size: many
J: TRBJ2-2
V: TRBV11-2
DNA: TGTGCCAGCAGCAGACGTAGGGGGAACACCGGGGAGCTGTTTTTT
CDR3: CASSRRRGNTGELFF

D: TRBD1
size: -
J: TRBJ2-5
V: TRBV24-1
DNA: TGTGCCACCAGTGAAATTATGGGACAGCAGGAGACCCAGTACTTC
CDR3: CATSEIMGQQETQYF